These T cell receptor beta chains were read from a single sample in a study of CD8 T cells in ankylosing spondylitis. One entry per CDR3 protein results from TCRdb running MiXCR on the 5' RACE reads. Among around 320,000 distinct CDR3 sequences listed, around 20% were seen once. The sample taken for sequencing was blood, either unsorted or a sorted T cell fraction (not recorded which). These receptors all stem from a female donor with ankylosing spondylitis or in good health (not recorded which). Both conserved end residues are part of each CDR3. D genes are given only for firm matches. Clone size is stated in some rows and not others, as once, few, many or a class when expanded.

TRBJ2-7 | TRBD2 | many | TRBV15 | CATSRDVGEGEQYF | TGTGCCACCAGCAGAGACGTCGGGGAGGGCGAGCAGTACTTC
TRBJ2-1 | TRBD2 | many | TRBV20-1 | CSALAGNNEQFF | TGCAGTGCTCTAGCGGGAAACAATGAGCAGTTCTTC
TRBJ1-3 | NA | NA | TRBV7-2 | CASTQRGGRDGNTIYF | TGTGCCAGCACTCAGAGGGGGGGGCGAGACGGAAACACCATATATTTT
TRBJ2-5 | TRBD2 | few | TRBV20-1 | CSATRTSGVETQYF | TGCAGTGCAACACGGACTAGCGGGGTTGAGACCCAGTACTTC
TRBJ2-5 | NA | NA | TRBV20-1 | CSVTSLDWGSQETQYF | TGCAGTGTTACTAGCCTCGACTGGGGGAGCCAAGAGACCCAGTACTTC
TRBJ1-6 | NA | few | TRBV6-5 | CASSYGGGNSPLHF | TGTGCCAGCAGTTATGGAGGGGGAAATTCACCCCTCCACTTT
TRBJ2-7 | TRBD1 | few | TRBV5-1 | CASRGQGSSYEQYF | TGCGCCAGCAGGGGACAGGGAAGCTCCTACGAGCAGTACTTC
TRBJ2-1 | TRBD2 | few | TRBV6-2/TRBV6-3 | CASSYSPGTSGVPSYNEQFF | TGTGCCAGCAGTTACTCGCCGGGGACTAGCGGGGTCCCCTCCTACAATGAGCAGTTCTTC
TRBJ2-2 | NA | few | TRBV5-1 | CATHDAGELFF | TGCGCCACTCACGATGCCGGGGAGCTGTTTTTT
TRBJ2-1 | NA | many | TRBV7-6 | CASSLAGTYNEQFF | TGTGCCAGCAGCTTAGCGGGAACCTACAATGAGCAGTTCTTC